The rows below give T cell receptor beta chains drawn from one sample of a study of CD8 T cells in Susac syndrome. From the immunoSEQ multiplex PCR reads, TCRdb called clonotypes with MiXCR, one entry per CDR3 protein. This table has 150,000 to 200,000 distinct CDR3 sequences, about 94% appearing once. Sequenced: CD4+ T cells from PBMCs. The receptors originated from a human donor in good health. Both conserved end residues are part of each CDR3. D genes are given only for firm matches. Size values are once, few and many counts, or a class for expanded clones, and some rows have none.

d_call,clone_size,v_call,j_call,cdr3_nt,cdr3_aa
.,once,TRBV29-1,TRBJ1-1,TGCAGCGTTGAAGCCCGGGGCTTGGGGAACACTGAAGCTTTCTTT,CSVEARGLGNTEAFF
TRBD1,.,TRBV7-2,TRBJ2-6,TGTGCCAGCAGCTTAACAGGGGGCTCTGGGGCCAACGTCCTGACTTTC,CASSLTGGSGANVLTF
TRBD2,.,TRBV12-5,TRBJ2-3,TGTGCTAGTGGTTTGGGGCAACTAGCGGGGGCCCTCACAGATACGCAGTATTTT,CASGLGQLAGALTDTQYF
.,.,TRBV7-9,TRBJ1-2,TGTGCCAGCAGCTTAGATTCCAGAGGGCCGGGAGGCTACACCTTC,CASSLDSRGPGGYTF
.,.,TRBV4-2,TRBJ1-2,TGTGCCAGCAGCCAAGAGTTAGTTACCTATGGCTACACCTTC,CASSQELVTYGYTF
TRBD1,once,TRBV6-5,TRBJ2-7,TGTGCCAGCAGTTATGCAGGGGGTCGCTACGAGCAGTACTTC,CASSYAGGRYEQYF
.,.,TRBV2,TRBJ2-2,TGTGCCAGCAGTGGACAGGGCGGGGGCACCGGGGAGCTGTTTTTT,CASSGQGGGTGELFF
.,.,TRBV12-3/TRBV12-4,TRBJ2-3,TGTGCCAGCAAAGTAGAAGATACGCAGTATTTT,CASKVEDTQYF
TRBD2,.,TRBV20-1,TRBJ2-7,TGCAGTGCTAGGGGACTAGCGGGGGTTTCGGGCGAGCAGTACTTC,CSARGLAGVSGEQYF
.,.,TRBV20-1,TRBJ2-5,TGCAGTGCTCGCGGCCGGGACACGGCGGACGGGGCCCAGTACTTC,CSARGRDTADGAQYF
.,.,TRBV7-9,TRBJ1-2,TGTGCCAGCAGCTTAAATGACAGCGGCTACACCTTC,CASSLNDSGYTF
.,.,TRBV16,TRBJ2-6,TGTGCCAGCAGCCCAAGAGGGGCTTCAGGGGCCAACGTCCTGACTTTC,CASSPRGASGANVLTF
.,.,TRBV15,TRBJ2-3,TGTGCCACTCGGAAATCGGGGGTAGGCACAGATACGCAGTATTTT,CATRKSGVGTDTQYF
TRBD1,.,TRBV6-5,TRBJ1-1,TGTGCCAGCAGTTACTCGAACAGGGGGAACACTGAAGCTTTCTTT,CASSYSNRGNTEAFF
.,.,TRBV20-1,TRBJ1-1,TGCAGTGCTAGCCGGCGCCCTGGGACTGACACTGAAGCTTTCTTT,CSASRRPGTDTEAFF
.,.,TRBV15,TRBJ2-3,TGTGCCACCAGCAGAGTACCGGGAGGCACAGATACGCAGTATTTT,CATSRVPGGTDTQYF
.,once,TRBV28,TRBJ2-7,TGTGCCAGCAGCCCGCCCCCCCTCTACGAGCAGTACTTC,CASSPPPLYEQYF
.,.,TRBV7-2,TRBJ1-2,TGTGCCAGCAGCTTAGTCACCCTAGCTTTTTATGGCTACACCTTC,CASSLVTLAFYGYTF
.,.,TRBV7-2,TRBJ2-5,TGTGCCAGCAGCTTAGTTTTCGGGGGAACAGAGACCCAGTACTTC,CASSLVFGGTETQYF
.,.,TRBV23-1,TRBJ1-1,TGCGCCAGCAGTCAGACCACAGGGAAAGGAGCTTTCTTT,CASSQTTGKGAFF
TRBD2,.,TRBV29-1,TRBJ2-2,TGCAGCGTTAAAGGACTAGCGGGTCGCACCGGGGAGCTGTTTTTT,CSVKGLAGRTGELFF
.,.,TRBV24-1,TRBJ2-3,TGTGCCACCAGTGACCAAAGCACAGATACGCAGTATTTT,CATSDQSTDTQYF
.,.,TRBV4-1,TRBJ2-3,TGCGCCAGCAGCCAAAGGTACACAGATACGCAGTATTTT,CASSQRYTDTQYF
.,.,TRBV12-3/TRBV12-4,TRBJ2-1,TGTGCCAGCAGTCGACTATCCTACAATGAGCAGTTCTTC,CASSRLSYNEQFF
.,.,TRBV20-1,TRBJ2-7,TGCAGTGCCCGGACAGCCAGCTCCTACGAGCAGTACTTC,CSARTASSYEQYF
.,.,TRBV15,TRBJ1-5,TGTGCCACCAGCAGAGATCTCGGCGTAGCAAATCAGCCCCAGCATTTT,CATSRDLGVANQPQHF
.,.,TRBV30,TRBJ2-5,TGTGCCTGGAGTGTAACTAGTGGCCGAGAGACCCAGTACTTC,CAWSVTSGRETQYF
.,.,TRBV1,TRBJ2-1,TGCACCAGCCAACCGGCACCCGAACTCAATGAGCAGTTCTTC,CTSQPAPELNEQFF
TRBD1,.,TRBV23-1,TRBJ1-5,TGCGCCAGCAGTCCCTCTGACGGACAGGTCGTTTATAGCAATCAGCCCCAGCATTTT,CASSPSDGQVVYSNQPQHF
TRBD2,.,TRBV3-1,TRBJ2-7,TGTGCCAGCACCCGGACTAGCGGGGTTTCCGAGCAGTACTTC,CASTRTSGVSEQYF
.,.,TRBV6-2/TRBV6-3,TRBJ2-5,TGTGCCAGCGGGAACCTTCAAGAGACCCAGTACTTC,CASGNLQETQYF
.,.,TRBV19,TRBJ2-2,TGTGCCAGTAGTATGTGGGGCACCGGGGAGCTGTTTTTT,CASSMWGTGELFF
.,.,TRBV2,TRBJ2-1,TGTGCCAGCAGGCCTACAGGAAGGTCGAGAAAGTTCTTC,CASRPTGRSRKFF